The clone carrying this T cell receptor (beta chain) has at least ten counts. These data come from a study of regulatory T cells in long-lasting Graves disease. Sequencing libraries for TCR beta were prepared with iRepertoire HTBI primers and Arm-PCR of CDR3 regions. MiXCR, applied by TCRdb to the multiplex PCR reads, yields one record per CDR3 protein. The profile shows a few hundred thousand distinct CDR3 sequences, approximately 18% of them singletons. The V gene's germline CDR1 is SGHRS and CDR2 YFSETQ. The CDR3 totals 13 residues. The V end lost 4 bases, the J end lost 6 bases, and 12 bases lay between the germline ends. As to time point: newly diagnosed GD, antithyroid drugs for less than 3 months. From PBMCs, RNA was extracted and then used to make the TCR library. These sequences were also reported in another study, on T cells in Graves' hyperthyroidism and ophthalmopathy.

The chain links TRBV5-1 to TRBJ2-3, with no clear D. This clonotype originated in a woman in her twenties or thirties with Graves disease. Sequencing used peripheral blood mononuclear cells (PBMCs), obtained at new diagnosis, from a patient treated with antithyroid drugs. The CDR3 protein is CASSLMFSDTQYF. In DNA form, the CDR3 reads TGCGCCAGCAGCCTAATGTTTTCGGATACGCAGTATTTT.